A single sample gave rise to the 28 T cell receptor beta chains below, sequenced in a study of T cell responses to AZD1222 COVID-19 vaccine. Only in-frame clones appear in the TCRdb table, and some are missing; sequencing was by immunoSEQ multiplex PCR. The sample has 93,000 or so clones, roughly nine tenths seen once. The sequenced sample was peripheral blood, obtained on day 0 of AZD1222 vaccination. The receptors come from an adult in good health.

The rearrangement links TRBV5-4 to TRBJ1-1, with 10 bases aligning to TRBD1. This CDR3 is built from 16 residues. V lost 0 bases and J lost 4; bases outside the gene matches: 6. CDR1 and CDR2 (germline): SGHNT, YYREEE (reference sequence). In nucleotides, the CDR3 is TGTGCCAGCAGCTTGGCCCCGGGACAGGGGATCACTGAAGCTTTCTTT. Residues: CASSLAPGQGITEAFF.

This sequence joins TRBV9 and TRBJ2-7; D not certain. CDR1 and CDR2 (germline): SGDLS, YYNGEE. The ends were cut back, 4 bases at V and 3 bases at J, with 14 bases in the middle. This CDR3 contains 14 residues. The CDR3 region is CASSPSDSIYEQYF. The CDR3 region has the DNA TGTGCCAGCAGCCCTTCGGATTCTATCTACGAGCAGTACTTC. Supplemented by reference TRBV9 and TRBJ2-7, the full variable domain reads DSGVTQTPKHLITATGQRVTLRCSPRSGDLSVYWYQQSLDQGLQFLIQYYNGEERAKGNILERFSAQQFPDLHSELNLSSLELGDSALYFCASSPSDSIYEQYFGPGTRLTVT.

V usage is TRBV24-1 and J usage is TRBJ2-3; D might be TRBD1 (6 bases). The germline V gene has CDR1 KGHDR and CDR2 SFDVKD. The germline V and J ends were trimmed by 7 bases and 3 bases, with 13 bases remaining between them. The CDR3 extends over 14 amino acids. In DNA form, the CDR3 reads TGTGCCACCAGACCCAGGGACAAGACAGATACGCAGTATTTT. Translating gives CATRPRDKTDTQYF.

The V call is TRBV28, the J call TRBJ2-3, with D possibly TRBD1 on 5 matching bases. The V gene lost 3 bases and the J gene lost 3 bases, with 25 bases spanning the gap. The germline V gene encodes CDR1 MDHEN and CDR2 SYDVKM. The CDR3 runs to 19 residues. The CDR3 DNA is TGTGCCAGCAGTTTCCCCGCCAAGGCAGGCAGGGTCGAGACAGATACGCAGTATTTT. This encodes CASSFPAKAGRVETDTQYF.

CDR3 DNA: TGTGCCAGCAGCGCGGTCCCGAATGAAAAACTGTTTTTT. Residues: CASSAVPNEKLFF. This sequence joins TRBV6-5 and TRBJ1-4; D is unclear. Germline CDR1 MNHEY, CDR2 SVGAGI. Deletions cut 6 bases from V and 5 bases from J, with 10 bases between. This CDR3 is 13 amino acids long.

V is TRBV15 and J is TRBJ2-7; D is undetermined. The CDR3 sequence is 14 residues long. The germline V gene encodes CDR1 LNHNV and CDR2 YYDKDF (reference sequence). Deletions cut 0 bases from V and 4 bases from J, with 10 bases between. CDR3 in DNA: TGTGCCACCAGCAGAGATCGTGGGCCATACGAGCAGTACTTC. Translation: CATSRDRGPYEQYF.

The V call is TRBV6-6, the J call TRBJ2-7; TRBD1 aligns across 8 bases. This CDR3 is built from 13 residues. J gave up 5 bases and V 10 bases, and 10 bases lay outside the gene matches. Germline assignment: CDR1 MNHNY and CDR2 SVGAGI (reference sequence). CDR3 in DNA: TGTGCCACGTTGGGGCCAGGGGGCGACGAGCAGTACTTC. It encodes CATLGPGGDEQYF.

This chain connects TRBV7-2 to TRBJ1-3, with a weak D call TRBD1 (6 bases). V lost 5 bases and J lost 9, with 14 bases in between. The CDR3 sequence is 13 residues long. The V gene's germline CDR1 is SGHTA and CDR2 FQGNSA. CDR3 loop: CASSRPTGSTIYF. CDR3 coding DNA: TGTGCCAGCAGCCGTCCGACAGGTTCCACCATATATTTT.

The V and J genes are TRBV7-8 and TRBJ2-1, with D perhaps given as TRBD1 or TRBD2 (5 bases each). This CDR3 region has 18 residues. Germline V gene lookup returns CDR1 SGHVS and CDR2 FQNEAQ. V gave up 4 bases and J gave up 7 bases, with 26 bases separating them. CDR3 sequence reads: CASSSNPFPGRSGNEQFF. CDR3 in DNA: TGTGCCAGCAGCTCGAATCCGTTTCCGGGACGTAGTGGGAATGAGCAGTTCTTC.

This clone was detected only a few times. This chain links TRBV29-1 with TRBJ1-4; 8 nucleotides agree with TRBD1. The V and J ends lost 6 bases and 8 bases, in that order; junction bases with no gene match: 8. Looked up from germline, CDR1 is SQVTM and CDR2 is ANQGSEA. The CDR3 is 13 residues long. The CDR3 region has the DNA TGCAGCGTATTACAGGGGGGGGCAGAAAAACTGTTTTTT. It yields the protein CSVLQGGAEKLFF. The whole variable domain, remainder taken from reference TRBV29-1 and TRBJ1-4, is SAVISQKPSRDICQRGTSLTIQCQVDSQVTMMFWYRQQPGQSLTLIATANQGSEATYESGFVIDKFPISRPNLTFSTLTVSNMSPEDSSIYLCSVLQGGAEKLFFGSGTQLSVL.

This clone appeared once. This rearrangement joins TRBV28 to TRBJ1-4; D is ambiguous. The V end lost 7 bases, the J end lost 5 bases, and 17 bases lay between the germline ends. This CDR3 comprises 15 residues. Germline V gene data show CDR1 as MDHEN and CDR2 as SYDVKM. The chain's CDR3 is CASIPSGGKNEKLFF. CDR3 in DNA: TGTGCCAGCATCCCCAGCGGAGGGAAAAATGAAAAACTGTTTTTT.

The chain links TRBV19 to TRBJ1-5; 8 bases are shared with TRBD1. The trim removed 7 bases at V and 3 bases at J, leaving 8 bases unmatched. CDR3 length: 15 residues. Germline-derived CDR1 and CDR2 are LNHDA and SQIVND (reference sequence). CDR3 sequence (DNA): TGTGCCAGTATCCAGACAGGGGTATTCAATCAGCCCCAGCATTTT. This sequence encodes CASIQTGVFNQPQHF.

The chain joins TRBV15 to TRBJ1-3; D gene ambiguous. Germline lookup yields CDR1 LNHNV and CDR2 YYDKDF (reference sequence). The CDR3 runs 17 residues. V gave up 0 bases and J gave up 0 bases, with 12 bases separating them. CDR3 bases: TGTGCCACCAGCAGAGATACACACGCGAGCTCTGGAAACACCATATATTTT. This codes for CATSRDTHASSGNTIYF.

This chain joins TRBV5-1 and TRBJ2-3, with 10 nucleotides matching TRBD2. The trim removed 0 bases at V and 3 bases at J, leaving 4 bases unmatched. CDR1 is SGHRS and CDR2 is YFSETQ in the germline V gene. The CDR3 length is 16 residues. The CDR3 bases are TGCGCCAGCAGCTTGGCCACTAGCGGGATGACAGATACGCAGTATTTT. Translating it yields CASSLATSGMTDTQYF.

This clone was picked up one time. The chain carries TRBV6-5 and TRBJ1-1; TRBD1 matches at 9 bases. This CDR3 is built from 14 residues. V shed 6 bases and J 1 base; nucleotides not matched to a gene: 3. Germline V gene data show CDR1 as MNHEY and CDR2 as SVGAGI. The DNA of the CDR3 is TGTGCCAGCAGCACACAGGGGGCGAACACTGAAGCTTTCTTT. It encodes CASSTQGANTEAFF.

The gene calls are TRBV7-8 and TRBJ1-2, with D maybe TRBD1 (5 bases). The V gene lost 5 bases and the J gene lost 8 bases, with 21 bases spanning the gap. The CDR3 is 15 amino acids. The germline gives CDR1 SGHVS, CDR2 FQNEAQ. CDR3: CASSLSDGPSGGYTF. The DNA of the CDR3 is TGTGCCAGCAGCCTGAGCGACGGGCCGTCAGGGGGCTACACCTTC. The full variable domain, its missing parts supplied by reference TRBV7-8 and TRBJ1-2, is GAGVSQSPRYKVAKRGQDVALRCDPISGHVSLFWYQQALGQGPEFLTYFQNEAQLDKSGLPSDRFFAERPEGSVSTLKIQRTQQEDSAVYLCASSLSDGPSGGYTFGSGTRLTVV.

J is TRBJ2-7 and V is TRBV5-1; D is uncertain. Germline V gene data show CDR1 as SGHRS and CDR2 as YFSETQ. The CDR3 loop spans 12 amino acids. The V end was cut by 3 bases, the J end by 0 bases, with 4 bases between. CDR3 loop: CASSSDSYEQYF. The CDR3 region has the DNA TGCGCCAGCAGCTCGGACTCCTACGAGCAGTACTTC.

This chain's CDR3 is CASRDTVSGNTIYF. The CDR3 DNA reads as TGTGCCAGCAGGGATACAGTCTCTGGAAACACCATATATTTT. This rearrangement joins TRBV7-9 to TRBJ1-3; D gene ambiguous. V was shortened by 6 bases and J by 0 bases, with 9 bases between the two germline ends. Germline V gives CDR1 SEHNR, CDR2 FQNEAQ (reference sequence). The CDR3 is 14 residues long. The variable domain in full, with the rest retrieved from reference TRBV7-9 and TRBJ1-3, is DTGVSQNPRHKITKRGQNVTFRCDPISEHNRLYWYRQTLGQGPEFLTYFQNEAQLEKSRLLSDRFSAERPKGSFSTLEIQRTEQGDSAMYLCASRDTVSGNTIYFGEGSWLTVV.

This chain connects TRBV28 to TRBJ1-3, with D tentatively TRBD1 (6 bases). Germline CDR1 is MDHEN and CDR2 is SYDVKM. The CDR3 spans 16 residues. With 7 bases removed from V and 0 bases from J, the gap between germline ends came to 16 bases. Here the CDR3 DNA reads TGTGCCAGCAACCTGGCGGGGGCTATCTCTGGAAACACCATATATTTT. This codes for CASNLAGAISGNTIYF.

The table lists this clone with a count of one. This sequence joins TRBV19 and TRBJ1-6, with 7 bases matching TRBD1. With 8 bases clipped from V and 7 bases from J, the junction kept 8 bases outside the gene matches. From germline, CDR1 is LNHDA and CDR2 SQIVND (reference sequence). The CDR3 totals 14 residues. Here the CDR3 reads CASHNPGQNSPLHF. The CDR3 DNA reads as TGTGCCAGTCACAACCCGGGACAGAATTCACCCCTCCACTTT.

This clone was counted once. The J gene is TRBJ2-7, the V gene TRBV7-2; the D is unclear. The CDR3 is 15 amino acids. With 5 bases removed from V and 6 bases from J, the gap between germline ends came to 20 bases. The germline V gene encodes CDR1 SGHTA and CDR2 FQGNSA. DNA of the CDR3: TGTGCCAGCAGCCCCCATGGGCAGATCACCGGCGAGCAGTACTTC. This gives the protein CASSPHGQITGEQYF.

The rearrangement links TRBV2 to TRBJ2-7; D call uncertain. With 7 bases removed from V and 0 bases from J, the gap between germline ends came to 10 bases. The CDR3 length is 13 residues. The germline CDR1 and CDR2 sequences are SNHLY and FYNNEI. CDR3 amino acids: CASNPDGSYEQYF. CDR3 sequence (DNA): TGTGCCAGCAATCCAGACGGCTCCTACGAGCAGTACTTC.

CDR3 in amino acids: CASSWTGVQPQHF. As DNA, the CDR3 is TGTGCCAGCAGTTGGACAGGGGTCCAGCCCCAGCATTTT. The rearrangement links TRBV12-3 or TRBV12-4 to TRBJ1-5, with 9 bases matching TRBD1. The trim removed 4 bases at V and 7 bases at J, leaving 2 bases unmatched. CDR3 length: 13 amino acids.

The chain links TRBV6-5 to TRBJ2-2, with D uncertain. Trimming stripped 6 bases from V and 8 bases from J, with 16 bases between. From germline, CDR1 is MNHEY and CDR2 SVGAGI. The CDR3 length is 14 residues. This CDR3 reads CASSPWSVAGELFF. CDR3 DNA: TGTGCCAGCAGCCCATGGTCAGTGGCAGGGGAGCTGTTTTTT.

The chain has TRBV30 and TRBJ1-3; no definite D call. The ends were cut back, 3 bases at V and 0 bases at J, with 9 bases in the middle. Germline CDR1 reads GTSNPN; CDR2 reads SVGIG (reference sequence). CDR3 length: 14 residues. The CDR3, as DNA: TGTGCCTGGAGCCTAGGTCTCTCTGGAAACACCATATATTTT. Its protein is CAWSLGLSGNTIYF.

CDR3 in amino acids: CASSGNVGTMNSPLHF. The CDR3 nucleotides read TGTGCCAGCAGCGGGAATGTGGGGACAATGAATTCACCCCTCCACTTT. The rearrangement uses TRBV28 and TRBJ1-6; D possibly corresponds to TRBD1 (6 bases). Trimming pared 6 bases from V and 7 bases from J, leaving 19 bases between. This CDR3 has 16 amino acids. Germline CDR1 and CDR2: MDHEN and SYDVKM. The variable domain in full, completed from reference TRBV28 and TRBJ1-6, reads DVKVTQSSRYLVKRTGEKVFLECVQDMDHENMFWYRQDPGLGLRLIYFSYDVKMKEKGDIPEGYSVSREKKERFSLILESASTNQTSMYLCASSGNVGTMNSPLHFGNGTRLTVT.

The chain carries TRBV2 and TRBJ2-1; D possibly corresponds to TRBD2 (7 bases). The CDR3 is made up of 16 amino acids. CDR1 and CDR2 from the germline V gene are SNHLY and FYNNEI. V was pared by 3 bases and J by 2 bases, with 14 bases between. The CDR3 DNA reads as TGTGCCAGCAGTGACGGGGGCGGGAGAACCTACAATGAGCAGTTCTTC. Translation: CASSDGGGRTYNEQFF. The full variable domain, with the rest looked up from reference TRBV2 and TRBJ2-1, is EPEVTQTPSHQVTQMGQEVILRCVPISNHLYFYWYRQILGQKVEFLVSFYNNEISEKSEIFDDQFSVERPDGSNFTLKIRSTKLEDSAMYFCASSDGGGRTYNEQFFGPGTRLTVL.

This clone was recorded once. CDR3 sequence: CASSGTGRTTSQPLHF. CDR3 nucleotides: TGTGCCAGCAGCGGGACAGGGCGGACTACATCCCAACCCCTCCACTTT. This sequence joins TRBV28 and TRBJ1-6; 9 nucleotides match TRBD1. Looked up from germline, CDR1 is MDHEN and CDR2 is SYDVKM. V was pared by 6 bases and J by 12 bases, with 15 bases of the junction left unmatched. The CDR3 loop spans 16 amino acids.